A selection of T cell receptor beta chains follows, all from one sample in a study of cytomegalovirus exposure and HLA in healthy donors. Sequenced by immunoSEQ multiplex PCR; TCRdb stores in-frame clones only, minus some. The sample has approximately 140,000 clones, 66% seen once. Sequencing used PBMCs. These receptors all stem from a woman aged 60-70 years in good health and CMV-seronegative. CDR3s include the opening cysteine and the closing phenylalanine or tryptophan. A D gene is named only where the DNA matches it firmly. Clone size is stated in some rows and not others, as once, few, many or a class when expanded.

j_call: TRBJ2-5
d_call: -
v_call: TRBV30
clone_size: -
cdr3_nt: TGTGCCTGGAGTGTTTTTTACAGGAGCCATGGAGAGACCCAGTACTTC
cdr3_aa: CAWSVFYRSHGETQYF

j_call: TRBJ1-1
d_call: -
v_call: TRBV6-5
clone_size: -
cdr3_nt: TGTGCCAGCATTTGGAGGAACACTGAAGCTTTCTTT
cdr3_aa: CASIWRNTEAFF

j_call: TRBJ2-5
d_call: TRBD1
v_call: TRBV6-5
clone_size: few
cdr3_nt: TGTGCCAGCAGGGGACAGGGATTAGGGGAGACCCAGTACTTC
cdr3_aa: CASRGQGLGETQYF

j_call: TRBJ1-3
d_call: -
v_call: TRBV25-1
clone_size: -
cdr3_nt: TGTGCCAGCAGTGACAGGGGAAGGATCGGAAACACCATATATTTT
cdr3_aa: CASSDRGRIGNTIYF

j_call: TRBJ1-1
d_call: -
v_call: TRBV19
clone_size: -
cdr3_nt: TGTGCCAGTACCCAACATATGAACACTGAAGCTTTCTTT
cdr3_aa: CASTQHMNTEAFF

j_call: TRBJ2-3
d_call: -
v_call: TRBV7-2
clone_size: -
cdr3_nt: TGTGCCAGCGGGGGGGCGTTTGATACGCAGTATTTT
cdr3_aa: CASGGAFDTQYF

j_call: TRBJ2-7
d_call: -
v_call: TRBV5-1
clone_size: -
cdr3_nt: TGCGCCAGCAGCTTGGTGGACATCACCTACGAGCAGTACTTC
cdr3_aa: CASSLVDITYEQYF

j_call: TRBJ2-3
d_call: TRBD2
v_call: TRBV19
clone_size: once
cdr3_nt: TGTGCCAGTACGCGGGGGGGGACGCGTTCTAGCACAGATACGCAGTATTTT
cdr3_aa: CASTRGGTRSSTDTQYF

j_call: TRBJ1-2
d_call: -
v_call: TRBV5-6
clone_size: -
cdr3_nt: TGTGCCAGCAGCGCCAGGGTTTACTATGGCTACACCTTC
cdr3_aa: CASSARVYYGYTF

j_call: TRBJ2-7
d_call: -
v_call: TRBV6-1
clone_size: -
cdr3_nt: TGTGCCAGCGGAAGACAGGCCTCCTACGAGCAGTACTTC
cdr3_aa: CASGRQASYEQYF

j_call: TRBJ2-2
d_call: TRBD1
v_call: TRBV5-1
clone_size: few
cdr3_nt: TGCGCCAGCAGCTTCGCGACAGGGGTCACCACCGGGGAGCTGTTTTTT
cdr3_aa: CASSFATGVTTGELFF

j_call: TRBJ2-7
d_call: TRBD2
v_call: TRBV28
clone_size: -
cdr3_nt: TGTGCCAGCAGTTTAGGAGGACTAGCGAACTACGAGCAGTACTTC
cdr3_aa: CASSLGGLANYEQYF

j_call: TRBJ2-1
d_call: -
v_call: TRBV19
clone_size: -
cdr3_nt: TGTGCCAGTAGTATATTGGGGCGGGATTACAATGAGCAGTTCTTC
cdr3_aa: CASSILGRDYNEQFF

j_call: TRBJ2-1
d_call: -
v_call: TRBV6-1
clone_size: few
cdr3_nt: TGTGCCAGCAGTGTTACAGCGGAGAGCTCCTACAATGAGCAGTTCTTC
cdr3_aa: CASSVTAESSYNEQFF

j_call: TRBJ2-7
d_call: TRBD1
v_call: TRBV7-3
clone_size: -
cdr3_nt: TGTGCCAGCAGCCCCGGACAGGGTAGCTCCTACGAGCAGTACTTC
cdr3_aa: CASSPGQGSSYEQYF